The rows below give T cell receptor beta chains drawn from one sample of a study of cytomegalovirus exposure and HLA in healthy donors. The table came from immunoSEQ multiplex PCR; TCRdb's copy has only in-frame clones and leaves some out. Among about 150,000 clones listed, about 64% were seen once. Sequenced material: PBMCs. All receptors derive from a woman between 55 and 75 years old in good health and CMV-seropositive. CDR3s include the opening cysteine and the closing phenylalanine or tryptophan. The D gene is left open where the match is weak.

j_gene: TRBJ1-5; d_gene: NA; v_gene: TRBV19; CDR3aa: CASNRAGGDQPQHF
j_gene: TRBJ2-7; d_gene: NA; v_gene: TRBV6-5; CDR3aa: CASSSTGPLIYEQYF
j_gene: TRBJ2-7; d_gene: TRBD2; v_gene: TRBV30; CDR3aa: CAWTSGISYEQYF
j_gene: TRBJ1-2; d_gene: NA; v_gene: TRBV5-5; CDR3aa: CASSLNSPDYGYTF
j_gene: TRBJ2-1; d_gene: TRBD2; v_gene: TRBV4-2; CDR3aa: CASSQDRGLAGGEDEQFF
j_gene: TRBJ1-1; d_gene: NA; v_gene: TRBV16; CDR3aa: CASSQGTRAEAFF
j_gene: TRBJ1-1; d_gene: NA; v_gene: TRBV29-1; CDR3aa: CSVAPQMNTEAFF
j_gene: TRBJ2-3; d_gene: TRBD2; v_gene: TRBV18; CDR3aa: CASSPLAGADTQYF
j_gene: TRBJ1-6; d_gene: TRBD1; v_gene: TRBV30; CDR3aa: CAWSGDSGSPLHF
j_gene: TRBJ1-4; d_gene: NA; v_gene: TRBV28; CDR3aa: CASSSIPPGDKHNEKLFF
j_gene: TRBJ2-3; d_gene: NA; v_gene: TRBV2; CDR3aa: CASSEVTASLLTDTQYF
j_gene: TRBJ2-4; d_gene: TRBD1; v_gene: TRBV6-1; CDR3aa: CASSGTGGNIQYF
j_gene: TRBJ2-2; d_gene: NA; v_gene: TRBV25-1; CDR3aa: CASSDGRSNTGELFF
j_gene: TRBJ2-7; d_gene: NA; v_gene: TRBV7-2; CDR3aa: CASSLSSSYEQYF
j_gene: TRBJ2-7; d_gene: TRBD1; v_gene: TRBV7-9; CDR3aa: CASTTRGRELEEQYF
j_gene: TRBJ1-1; d_gene: NA; v_gene: TRBV7-8; CDR3aa: CASSATLNTEAFF
j_gene: TRBJ2-1; d_gene: NA; v_gene: TRBV2; CDR3aa: CASTLAPFNEQFF
j_gene: TRBJ1-4; d_gene: TRBD1; v_gene: TRBV30; CDR3aa: CAWSRTWDRGTNEKLFF
j_gene: TRBJ2-5; d_gene: NA; v_gene: TRBV19; CDR3aa: CASKFTEEETQYF
j_gene: TRBJ1-2; d_gene: NA; v_gene: TRBV5-5; CDR3aa: CASSLETGSGGYTF
j_gene: TRBJ1-1; d_gene: NA; v_gene: TRBV19; CDR3aa: CATSNTARSEAFF
j_gene: TRBJ1-1; d_gene: NA; v_gene: TRBV19; CDR3aa: CASSTGQTNTEAFF
j_gene: TRBJ2-1; d_gene: TRBD1; v_gene: TRBV7-3; CDR3aa: CASSSRQGIGDEQFF
j_gene: TRBJ1-4; d_gene: NA; v_gene: TRBV7-2; CDR3aa: CASSLVGGGEKLFF
j_gene: TRBJ1-1; d_gene: TRBD1; v_gene: TRBV7-6; CDR3aa: CASSFGQGDTEAFF
j_gene: TRBJ1-2; d_gene: NA; v_gene: TRBV28; CDR3aa: CASSSRYGYTF
j_gene: TRBJ2-1; d_gene: NA; v_gene: TRBV4-3; CDR3aa: CASSQVSSGTYNEQFF
j_gene: TRBJ2-3; d_gene: TRBD2; v_gene: TRBV4-1; CDR3aa: CASSQKAEAGYWADTQYF
j_gene: TRBJ1-2; d_gene: NA; v_gene: TRBV5-1; CDR3aa: CASSSFQANYGYTF